A selection of T cell receptor beta chains follows, all from one sample in a study of blood T cells in healthy people across ages. TCRdb passed the 5' RACE reads through MiXCR, listing each CDR3 protein once. The sample has approximately 320,000 distinct CDR3 sequences, 25% to 30% seen once; the top ten hold 29%. Sequenced input: blood. These receptors originate from a woman in her 70s in good health. CDR3s include the opening cysteine and the closing phenylalanine or tryptophan. D genes are given only for firm matches. Some rows mark clone size as missing; the rest say once, few, many or name a class of expanded clone.

d_gene: NA; v_gene: TRBV7-2; abundance: few; j_gene: TRBJ1-1; len: 16; CDR3aa: CASSPNARGVDTEAFF; CDR3nt: TGTGCCAGCAGCCCCAACGCCAGAGGAGTCGACACTGAAGCTTTCTTT
d_gene: NA; v_gene: TRBV28; abundance: NA; j_gene: TRBJ1-1; len: 12; CDR3aa: CASSLIPLGSFF; CDR3nt: TGTGCCAGCAGTTTAATTCCCTTGGGGTCTTTCTTT
d_gene: NA; v_gene: TRBV15; abundance: NA; j_gene: TRBJ1-5; len: 14; CDR3aa: CATSATGGNQPQHF; CDR3nt: TGTGCCACCAGCGCGACAGGAGGGAATCAGCCCCAGCATTTT
d_gene: NA; v_gene: TRBV5-1; abundance: NA; j_gene: TRBJ2-1; len: 12; CDR3aa: CASSLTGEALFF; CDR3nt: TGCGCCAGCAGCTTGACAGGGGAGGCTCTGTTCTTC
d_gene: TRBD2; v_gene: TRBV6-1; abundance: few; j_gene: TRBJ2-5; len: 16; CDR3aa: CASSLTSDTGRETQYF; CDR3nt: TGTGCCAGCAGTCTGACTAGCGACACAGGCAGAGAGACCCAGTACTTC
d_gene: TRBD1; v_gene: TRBV3-1; abundance: many; j_gene: TRBJ2-5; len: 14; CDR3aa: CASSPRQGGETQYF; CDR3nt: TGTGCCAGCTCACCGAGACAGGGGGGAGAGACCCAGTACTTC
d_gene: TRBD1; v_gene: TRBV7-2; abundance: many; j_gene: TRBJ2-5; len: 13; CDR3aa: CASSSDRGETQYF; CDR3nt: TGTGCCAGCAGCTCGGACAGGGGAGAGACCCAGTACTTC
d_gene: NA; v_gene: TRBV20-1; abundance: NA; j_gene: TRBJ1-1; len: 14; CDR3aa: CSASKGTSNTEAFF; CDR3nt: TGCAGTGCTAGCAAGGGGACATCGAACACTGAAGCTTTCTTT
d_gene: TRBD1; v_gene: TRBV7-9; abundance: once; j_gene: TRBJ2-5; len: 18; CDR3aa: CASSFDSGGLLLGETQYF; CDR3nt: TGTGCCAGCAGCTTCGACTCAGGGGGTCTACTCTTGGGAGAGACCCAGTACTTC
d_gene: TRBD2; v_gene: TRBV20-1; abundance: few; j_gene: TRBJ2-1; len: 13; CDR3aa: CSRGGGGYNEQFF; CDR3nt: TGCAGTCGGGGGGGAGGAGGGTACAATGAGCAGTTCTTC
d_gene: TRBD2; v_gene: TRBV7-9; abundance: NA; j_gene: TRBJ2-5; len: 16; CDR3aa: CASSRPGLALQETQYF; CDR3nt: TGTGCCAGCAGCAGACCGGGACTAGCGCTTCAAGAGACCCAGTACTTC
d_gene: NA; v_gene: TRBV29-1; abundance: NA; j_gene: TRBJ1-1; len: 13; CDR3aa: CSATGQGNTEAFF; CDR3nt: TGCAGCGCAACGGGACAAGGGAACACTGAAGCTTTCTTT
d_gene: NA; v_gene: TRBV29-1; abundance: few; j_gene: TRBJ2-4; len: 16; CDR3aa: CSPLGNHLLAKNIQYF; CDR3nt: TGCAGCCCCCTCGGGAACCATCTTTTAGCCAAAAACATTCAGTACTTC
d_gene: NA; v_gene: TRBV7-2; abundance: NA; j_gene: TRBJ2-7; len: 15; CDR3aa: CASSLEPGSSYEQYF; CDR3nt: TGTGCCAGCAGCTTAGAGCCGGGTAGTTCCTACGAGCAGTACTTC
d_gene: NA; v_gene: TRBV6-5; abundance: NA; j_gene: TRBJ1-2; len: 13; CDR3aa: CASSADISYGYTF; CDR3nt: TGTGCCAGCAGTGCAGACATATCCTATGGCTACACCTTC
d_gene: TRBD2; v_gene: TRBV29-1; abundance: many; j_gene: TRBJ2-5; len: 13; CDR3aa: CSCERGLQGTQYF; CDR3nt: TGCAGCTGTGAGCGGGGCCTCCAGGGGACCCAGTACTTC
d_gene: TRBD2; v_gene: TRBV7-6; abundance: few; j_gene: TRBJ2-4; len: 18; CDR3aa: CASNRGGLAGAAKNIQYF; CDR3nt: TGTGCCAGCAACCGGGGGGGACTAGCGGGGGCCGCCAAAAACATTCAGTACTTC
d_gene: NA; v_gene: TRBV25-1; abundance: NA; j_gene: TRBJ2-4; len: 17; CDR3aa: CASSGTQKTRNKNIQYF; CDR3nt: TGTGCCAGCAGCGGGACTCAAAAGACCCGGAACAAAAACATTCAGTACTTC
d_gene: TRBD2; v_gene: TRBV7-3; abundance: few; j_gene: TRBJ2-3; len: 18; CDR3aa: CASSSTGLAGVFRDTQYF; CDR3nt: TGTGCCAGCAGCTCAACGGGACTAGCGGGAGTATTCAGGGATACGCAGTATTTT
d_gene: NA; v_gene: TRBV7-3; abundance: NA; j_gene: TRBJ2-5; len: 14; CDR3aa: CASGSPSGSRSQYF; CDR3nt: TGTGCCAGCGGCTCACCGTCGGGGAGTCGATCGCAGTACTTC
d_gene: TRBD2; v_gene: TRBV11-2; abundance: NA; j_gene: TRBJ2-1; len: 16; CDR3aa: CASSPTTSGTYNEQFF; CDR3nt: TGTGCCAGCAGCCCGACCACTAGCGGGACCTACAATGAGCAGTTCTTC
d_gene: NA; v_gene: TRBV6-6; abundance: NA; j_gene: TRBJ1-1; len: 12; CDR3aa: CASSLRVSEAFF; CDR3nt: TGTGCCAGCAGTCTCCGGGTCTCCGAAGCTTTCTTT
d_gene: NA; v_gene: TRBV2; abundance: NA; j_gene: TRBJ2-5; len: 14; CDR3aa: CASSERLLKETQYF; CDR3nt: TGTGCCAGCAGTGAAAGACTACTGAAAGAGACCCAGTACTTC
d_gene: NA; v_gene: TRBV9; abundance: NA; j_gene: TRBJ1-6; len: 15; CDR3aa: CASNEDQGYNSPLHF; CDR3nt: TGTGCCAGCAACGAAGACCAGGGGTATAATTCACCCCTCCACTTT
d_gene: NA; v_gene: TRBV20-1; abundance: NA; j_gene: TRBJ1-4; len: 12; CDR3aa: CSAFGGGEKLFF; CDR3nt: TGCAGTGCGTTTGGGGGCGGGGAAAAACTGTTTTTT
d_gene: NA; v_gene: TRBV7-8; abundance: many; j_gene: TRBJ1-6; len: 18; CDR3aa: CASSLAPRGTGLNFPLHF; CDR3nt: TGTGCCAGCAGCTTAGCTCCTCGGGGGACCGGGCTAAATTTCCCCCTCCACTTT
d_gene: TRBD1; v_gene: TRBV29-1; abundance: NA; j_gene: TRBJ2-7; len: 13; CDR3aa: CSVVTTGNYEQCF; CDR3nt: TGCAGCGTCGTCACGACAGGGAACTACGAGCAGTGCTTC
d_gene: NA; v_gene: TRBV7-2; abundance: NA; j_gene: TRBJ1-1; len: 14; CDR3aa: CASSLTNRNTEAFF; CDR3nt: TGTGCCAGCAGCTTAACCAACAGAAACACTGAAGCTTTCTTT
d_gene: TRBD1; v_gene: TRBV12-3/TRBV12-4; abundance: NA; j_gene: TRBJ1-1; len: 14; CDR3aa: CASSLDRGGTGAFF; CDR3nt: TGTGCCAGCAGCCTCGACAGGGGTGGGACTGGAGCTTTCTTT
d_gene: NA; v_gene: TRBV6-2/TRBV6-3; abundance: few; j_gene: TRBJ1-5; len: 17; CDR3aa: CASSYSPGELRPQPQHF; CDR3nt: TGTGCCAGCAGTTACTCCCCCGGAGAACTAAGACCTCAGCCCCAGCATTTT
d_gene: TRBD2; v_gene: TRBV6-1; abundance: few; j_gene: TRBJ2-5; len: 16; CDR3aa: CASNERLAGVTETQYF; CDR3nt: TGTGCCAGCAATGAGAGACTCGCGGGAGTAACCGAGACCCAGTACTTC
d_gene: TRBD2; v_gene: TRBV7-9; abundance: few; j_gene: TRBJ2-5; len: 14; CDR3aa: CASSLILAGETQYF; CDR3nt: TGTGCCAGCAGCTTAATCCTAGCGGGAGAGACCCAGTACTTC
d_gene: NA; v_gene: TRBV2; abundance: NA; j_gene: TRBJ2-5; len: 11; CDR3aa: CASGNQETQYF; CDR3nt: TGTGCCAGCGGTAACCAAGAGACCCAGTACTTC
d_gene: TRBD2; v_gene: TRBV9; abundance: NA; j_gene: TRBJ2-1; len: 15; CDR3aa: CASSATSGNYNEQFF; CDR3nt: TGTGCCAGCAGCGCGACTAGCGGAAACTACAATGAGCAGTTCTTC
d_gene: NA; v_gene: TRBV5-1; abundance: few; j_gene: TRBJ1-4; len: 16; CDR3aa: CASSGSARNSNEKLFF; CDR3nt: TGCGCCAGCAGCGGCAGCGCCCGAAACAGTAATGAAAAACTGTTTTTT
d_gene: NA; v_gene: TRBV4-2; abundance: few; j_gene: TRBJ2-1; len: 14; CDR3aa: CASSDNSGSGEQFF; CDR3nt: TGTGCCAGCAGCGACAATAGTGGGTCGGGGGAGCAGTTCTTC
d_gene: NA; v_gene: TRBV27; abundance: NA; j_gene: TRBJ2-4; len: 15; CDR3aa: CASRISLSAKNIQYF; CDR3nt: TGTGCCAGCAGGATCAGCCTTTCGGCCAAAAACATTCAGTACTTC
d_gene: NA; v_gene: TRBV28; abundance: NA; j_gene: TRBJ2-5; len: 17; CDR3aa: CASSAAQTGGSNLQQYF; CDR3nt: TGTGCCAGCAGTGCGGCACAAACAGGCGGGTCTAACCTCCAGCAGTACTTC
d_gene: NA; v_gene: TRBV16; abundance: NA; j_gene: TRBJ2-7; len: 14; CDR3aa: CASSQRQNSYEQYF; CDR3nt: TGTGCCAGCAGCCAGCGGCAGAACTCCTACGAGCAGTACTTC
d_gene: NA; v_gene: TRBV20-1; abundance: few; j_gene: TRBJ2-7; len: 14; CDR3aa: CSARAFQGAPEQYF; CDR3nt: TGCAGTGCGAGAGCATTCCAGGGCGCGCCCGAGCAGTACTTC
d_gene: TRBD2; v_gene: TRBV20-1; abundance: few; j_gene: TRBJ2-7; len: 15; CDR3aa: CSARGLAGGGYEQYF; CDR3nt: TGCAGTGCTAGAGGTCTAGCGGGGGGAGGATACGAGCAGTACTTC